This note documents a single T cell receptor (beta chain) sequence. The CDR3 consists of 15 residues. In germline, CDR1 is SGHVS, CDR2 FQNEAQ. With 1 base clipped from V and 0 bases from J, the junction kept 3 bases outside the gene matches. These data come from a study of blood T cell repertoires in COVID-19. Study-wide context: Spain, Italy and the United States supplied samples that represented acute and convalescent COVID-19. T cells, B-cell-depleted T cells, or PBMCs provided the cDNA or gDNA that served as material.

TCRdb's copy holds only in-frame clones and misses some; the assay was immunoSEQ multiplex PCR. The table shows roughly 280,000 clones, with approximately 86% occurring only once. Sequencing was performed on peripheral blood. The chain uses TRBV7-8 and TRBJ2-7, with 7 bases that match TRBD2. The source of this sequence is a woman aged 45 to 65 who had recovered from COVID-19. The CDR3 DNA sequence: TGTGCCAGCAGCTTAGTTGGCGGGAGCTCCTACGAGCAGTACTTC. Amino acids: CASSLVGGSSYEQYF.